One and the same sample provided the 32 T cell receptor beta chains below, sequenced in a study of control samples from healthy donors and cancer patients. Assay used: immunoSEQ multiplex PCR; TCRdb lists only in-frame clones, some missing. The sample has roughly 370,000 clones, 80% to 95% seen once. The specimen was PBMCs. The receptor set was obtained from a man in his forties with head and neck cancer.

A single count supports this clone. This chain links TRBV28 with TRBJ2-2; D gene uncertain. Germline CDR1 is MDHEN and CDR2 is SYDVKM. The CDR3 covers 16 residues. Trimming removed 6 bases from V and 1 base from J, with 15 bases in between. The CDR3 DNA sequence: TGTGCCAGCAGGAACGAACGTTACTGGAACACCGGGGAGCTGTTTTTT. Amino acid sequence: CASRNERYWNTGELFF.

V gene TRBV30 combines with J gene TRBJ2-3; D is undetermined. CDR3 length equals 15 residues. V lost 2 bases, J lost 2 bases, and 14 bases lay in between. The V gene's germline CDR1 is GTSNPN and CDR2 SVGIG (reference sequence). The CDR3 loop reads CAWSIRDPYTDTQYF. The CDR3 coding sequence is TGTGCCTGGAGTATTCGAGACCCGTACACAGATACGCAGTATTTT.

V and J are TRBV19 and TRBJ2-3, with 8 bases aligning to TRBD2. This CDR3 region has 15 residues. CDR1 is LNHDA, CDR2 SQIVND, per germline (reference sequence). J gave up 1 base and V 3 bases, and 3 bases lay outside the gene matches. The CDR3 nucleotides are TGTGCCAGTAGTATCGGTAGCGGGGGCACAGATACGCAGTATTTT. Protein sequence: CASSIGSGGTDTQYF.

The chain couples TRBV5-1 to TRBJ2-3; D is ambiguous. The germline CDR1 and CDR2 sequences are SGHRS and YFSETQ. Trimming cost V 0 bases and J 2 bases, with 10 bases left between them. The CDR3 covers 15 residues. The CDR3 spells CASSLVSHPTDTQYF. CDR3 coding DNA: TGCGCCAGCAGCTTGGTATCCCACCCCACAGATACGCAGTATTTT.

This sequence joins TRBV20-1 and TRBJ1-6, with D perhaps matching TRBD1 (5 bases). Trimming pared 3 bases from V and 8 bases from J, leaving 17 bases between. The CDR3 is made up of 15 amino acids. CDR1 and CDR2 from the germline V gene are DFQATT and SNEGSKA (reference sequence). In DNA form, the CDR3 reads TGCAGTGCTAGTGGTCGGGACTTGGGATATTCACCCCTCCACTTT. It translates to CSASGRDLGYSPLHF.

The rearrangement uses TRBV7-9 and TRBJ2-7, with TRBD2 matching 8 bases. This CDR3 comprises 15 residues. The germline V gene has CDR1 SEHNR and CDR2 FQNEAQ (reference sequence). V gave up 4 bases and J gave up 4 bases; unmatched junction bases: 9. The CDR3 DNA reads TGTGCCAGCAGCTCGGGACTAGAGCCATCGTACGAGCAGTACTTC. This translates into CASSSGLEPSYEQYF. The full variable domain, in which reference TRBV7-9 and TRBJ2-7 provide the parts outside the CDR3, is DTGVSQNPRHKITKRGQNVTFRCDPISEHNRLYWYRQTLGQGPEFLTYFQNEAQLEKSRLLSDRFSAERPKGSFSTLEIQRTEQGDSAMYLCASSSGLEPSYEQYFGPGTRLTVT.

The V gene is TRBV30, the J gene TRBJ2-2; no clear D gene. V was cut by 0 bases and J by 6 bases, with 5 bases left in between. The V gene's germline CDR1 is GTSNPN and CDR2 SVGIG (reference sequence). The CDR3 sequence is 12 residues long. The CDR3 loop is CAWSVVAGELFF. The CDR3 DNA reads TGTGCCTGGAGTGTAGTGGCCGGGGAGCTGTTTTTT. Combining the CDR3 with reference TRBV30 and TRBJ2-2 gives the whole variable domain SQTIHQWPATLVQPVGSPLSLECTVEGTSNPNLYWYRQAAGRGLQLLFYSVGIGQISSEVPQNLSASRPQDRQFILSSKKLLLSDSGFYLCAWSVVAGELFFGEGSRLTVL.

This sequence joins TRBV9 and TRBJ1-2; TRBD1 is a possible D gene (6 bases). V lost 4 bases and J lost 5, with 15 bases in between. The CDR3 loop spans 14 amino acids. CDR1 is SGDLS and CDR2 is YYNGEE in the germline V gene. The CDR3 DNA sequence: TGTGCCAGCAGCCCCCTGACAGGTTTATATGGCTACACCTTC. Translated: CASSPLTGLYGYTF. The full variable domain, with the rest looked up from reference TRBV9 and TRBJ1-2, is DSGVTQTPKHLITATGQRVTLRCSPRSGDLSVYWYQQSLDQGLQFLIQYYNGEERAKGNILERFSAQQFPDLHSELNLSSLELGDSALYFCASSPLTGLYGYTFGSGTRLTVV.

V and J are TRBV10-3 and TRBJ1-4, with 7 positions matching TRBD1. The germline gives CDR1 ENHRY, CDR2 SYGVKD. This CDR3 is 15 amino acids long. Unmatched junction bases numbered 1, after V lost 3 bases and J lost 0 bases. The CDR3 DNA sequence: TGTGCCATCAGTGATGACAGGGCAACTAATGAAAAACTGTTTTTT. It specifies CAISDDRATNEKLFF.

V usage is TRBV6-5 and J usage is TRBJ2-1; possible D gene TRBD2, 6 bases. The CDR3 length is 15 residues. Germline assignment: CDR1 MNHEY and CDR2 SVGAGI. V lost 5 bases, J lost 4 bases, and 15 bases lay in between. In nucleotides, the CDR3 is TGTGCCAGCAGTAGTCGGGAGTACACTTACAATGAGCAGTTCTTC. Protein sequence: CASSSREYTYNEQFF.

The V and J genes are TRBV9 and TRBJ2-1; TRBD2 agrees at 8 bases. V dropped 2 bases and J dropped 0; count of bases not matched to a gene: 4. CDR1 and CDR2 (germline): SGDLS, YYNGEE. CDR3 length equals 16 residues. The CDR3: CASSVSSGSSYNEQFF. In DNA, the CDR3 is TGTGCCAGCAGCGTGTCGAGCGGGAGCTCCTACAATGAGCAGTTCTTC.

The J gene is TRBJ2-3, the V gene TRBV29-1, with 16 nucleotides matching TRBD2. The CDR3 totals 18 residues. With 7 bases clipped from V and 0 bases from J, the junction kept 10 bases outside the gene matches. Per germline, CDR1 SQVTM and CDR2 ANQGSEA. DNA for the CDR3: TGCAGCGCTTCGGGACTAGCGGGAGGGCTACGCAGCACAGATACGCAGTATTTT. Translating it yields CSASGLAGGLRSTDTQYF.

V gene TRBV5-5 combines with J gene TRBJ1-1; D uncertain. This CDR3 is 14 amino acids long. The V gene's germline CDR1 is SGHKS and CDR2 YYEKEE (reference sequence). The V and J ends lost 0 bases and 4 bases respectively, with 10 bases between them. The CDR3 DNA follows: TGTGCCAGCAGCTTGGCTTCGTTGGGCACTGAAGCTTTCTTT. It encodes CASSLASLGTEAFF.

The V gene is TRBV7-9, the J gene TRBJ1-1; D not resolved. The V end lost 1 base, the J end lost 1 base, and 4 bases lay between the germline ends. Germline CDR1 is SEHNR and CDR2 is FQNEAQ (reference sequence). The CDR3 has 13 residues. The CDR3: CASSLVTNTEAFF. The CDR3 nucleotides are TGTGCCAGCAGCTTAGTAACGAACACTGAAGCTTTCTTT.

This chain links TRBV5-1 with TRBJ2-5; 7 nucleotides line up with TRBD2. The CDR3 totals 14 residues. With 4 bases clipped from V and 4 bases from J, the junction kept 7 bases outside the gene matches. Looked up from germline, CDR1 is SGHRS and CDR2 is YFSETQ. CDR3 sequence: CASSPGGVGETQYF. The CDR3 bases are TGCGCCAGCAGCCCGGGGGGTGTAGGAGAGACCCAGTACTTC.

This clone came up a few times. V usage is TRBV19 and J usage is TRBJ1-3; D gene ambiguous. Per the germline V gene, CDR1 is LNHDA and CDR2 is SQIVND (reference sequence). V lost 7 bases to trimming and J lost 4 bases, with 14 bases between them. This CDR3 is built from 14 residues. The CDR3: CASIDLSRGNTIYF. The DNA for the CDR3 is TGTGCCAGTATCGACCTCAGCAGGGGAAACACCATATATTTT.

The chain combines TRBV27 with TRBJ2-3, with D unclear. V lost 5 bases and J lost 0, with 15 bases in between. There are 16 residues in the CDR3. Germline V CDR1 and CDR2: MNHEY, SMNVEV (reference sequence). The CDR3 spells CASSPIPLTSTDTQYF. DNA for the CDR3: TGTGCCAGCAGTCCCATCCCTCTGACTAGCACAGATACGCAGTATTTT.

V gene TRBV24-1 combines with J gene TRBJ2-3; D is possibly TRBD2 (6 bases). The CDR3 has 13 amino acids. V shed 9 bases and J shed 0 bases, with 9 bases lying between them. Germline assignment: CDR1 KGHDR and CDR2 SFDVKD. Here the CDR3 DNA reads TGTGCCACCTCTAGCGCTAGCACAGATACGCAGTATTTT. Protein product: CATSSASTDTQYF.

V usage is TRBV5-1 and J usage is TRBJ2-5; TRBD2 might be the D (6 bases). The V gene lost 2 bases and the J gene lost 0 bases, with 8 bases spanning the gap. Germline assignment: CDR1 SGHRS and CDR2 YFSETQ. The CDR3 covers 14 residues. The CDR3 region is CASSLGLNQETQYF. DNA of the CDR3: TGCGCCAGCAGCTTAGGACTAAACCAAGAGACCCAGTACTTC.

V is TRBV9 and J is TRBJ2-7; 10 bases match TRBD2. CDR3 length: 14 amino acids. The J segment lost 5 bases and the V segment lost 3 bases, leaving 5 bases of the junction unmatched. The germline CDR1 and CDR2 sequences are SGDLS and YYNGEE. The CDR3 DNA follows: TGTGCCAGCAGCGGAAGACTAGCGGGCCACGAGCAGTACTTC. This codes for CASSGRLAGHEQYF.

The chain uses TRBV18 and TRBJ1-1, with 8 bases lining up with TRBD1. V shed 3 bases and J 1 base; nucleotides not matched to a gene: 4. The CDR3 runs to 15 residues. The germline V gene has CDR1 KGHSH and CDR2 LQKENI. The CDR3 nucleotides are TGTGCCAGCTCACCGGGACAGGCGACGAACACTGAAGCTTTCTTT. It yields the protein CASSPGQATNTEAFF.

The gene calls are TRBV7-9 and TRBJ2-1, with TRBD1 matching over 8 bases. Germline CDR1 reads SEHNR; CDR2 reads FQNEAQ (reference sequence). This CDR3 is built from 19 residues. J was trimmed by 1 base and V by 4 bases; bases with no gene match: 15. The CDR3 DNA reads TGTGCCAGCAGCTCCCCCGGGACAGGAATAGTACTTTCCTACAATGAGCAGTTCTTC. It is translated as CASSSPGTGIVLSYNEQFF.

The gene calls are TRBV19 and TRBJ1-2; D remains unclear. CDR3 length: 14 amino acids. The V end was cut by 6 bases, the J end by 2 bases, with 13 bases between. CDR1 and CDR2 (germline): LNHDA, SQIVND (reference sequence). The CDR3 sequence: CASRVDRQNYGYTF. Written as DNA, the CDR3 is TGTGCCAGTAGAGTCGATAGACAAAACTATGGCTACACCTTC.

The rearrangement uses TRBV10-1 and TRBJ2-2, with 8 bases fitting TRBD1. Germline V gives CDR1 WNHNN, CDR2 SYGVQD (reference sequence). This CDR3 has 18 amino acids. J gave up 0 bases and V 6 bases, and 12 bases lay outside the gene matches. CDR3 DNA sequence: TGCGCCAGCAGCCCCTTGGGAGCGACAGGGGCGAACACCGGGGAGCTGTTTTTT. Translated, it gives CASSPLGATGANTGELFF.

The genes are TRBV5-4 and TRBJ1-2; D unresolved. This CDR3 contains 11 residues. Trimming cost V 4 bases and J 10 bases, with 11 bases left between them. CDR1 and CDR2 from the germline V gene are SGHNT and YYREEE (reference sequence). In DNA, the CDR3 is TGTGCCAGCAGCCTACAAGTCGACTACACCTTC. It specifies CASSLQVDYTF.

The chain links TRBV4-1 to TRBJ1-2; D is uncertain. Germline CDR1 and CDR2: MGHRA and YSYEKL. The CDR3 consists of 14 residues. Trimming removed 1 base from V and 10 bases from J, with 16 bases in between. CDR3 nucleotides: TGCGCCAGCAGCCAAGGCGGCTCCCTCGATGCCTACACCTTC. It encodes CASSQGGSLDAYTF.

The genes are TRBV5-1 and TRBJ1-1; D ambiguous. Trimming pared 0 bases from V and 2 bases from J, leaving 11 bases between. The CDR3 is made up of 15 amino acids. The germline V gene encodes CDR1 SGHRS and CDR2 YFSETQ. CDR3 DNA: TGCGCCAGCAGCTTGGGCGGTTGGGGAAACACTGAAGCTTTCTTT. It encodes CASSLGGWGNTEAFF.

The chain uses TRBV5-1 and TRBJ1-6; weak D call: TRBD1 (6 bases). V lost 4 bases and J lost 5, with 13 bases in between. CDR3 size: 15 residues. The germline CDR1 and CDR2 sequences are SGHRS and YFSETQ. CDR3: CASSPWTANNSPLHF. As DNA, the CDR3 is TGCGCCAGCAGCCCGTGGACAGCTAATAATTCACCCCTCCACTTT.

V and J are TRBV27 and TRBJ1-6; D unresolved. Trimming removed 6 bases at V and 7 bases at J, with 16 bases between. The CDR3 runs 15 residues. The germline CDR1 and CDR2 sequences are MNHEY and SMNVEV (reference sequence). The CDR3 sequence is CASRTRPELNSPLHF. CDR3 bases: TGTGCCAGCAGAACCCGACCGGAACTGAATTCACCCCTCCACTTT.

The chain has TRBV13 and TRBJ2-1; no definite D call. Germline-derived CDR1 and CDR2 are PRHDT and FYEKMQ (reference sequence). This CDR3 comprises 18 residues. The V gene lost 1 base and the J gene lost 8 bases, with 24 bases spanning the gap. This chain's CDR3 is CASSLVGYVKGQWDEQFF. The CDR3 coding sequence is TGTGCCAGCAGCTTAGTAGGGTATGTGAAGGGCCAATGGGATGAGCAGTTCTTC.

The genes are TRBV28 and TRBJ2-6, with 7 bases that match TRBD1. The CDR3 runs 17 residues. Germline CDR1 is MDHEN and CDR2 is SYDVKM. Trimming cost V 5 bases and J 0 bases; bases outside gene matches: 7. CDR3 amino acids: CASSPTGPSSGANVLTF. The CDR3 coding sequence is TGTGCCAGCAGTCCGACAGGGCCGAGCTCTGGGGCCAACGTCCTGACTTTC.

This clone has ten or more counts. The gene calls are TRBV24-1 and TRBJ2-7; tentatively, D is TRBD2 (5 bases). Between the trimmed V and J ends, which lost 4 bases and 1 base, there was a span of 13 bases. The length of the CDR3 is 15 residues. Germline CDR1 KGHDR, CDR2 SFDVKD. The DNA of the CDR3 is TGTGCCACCAGTGAACGGCGACTAACATCCTACGAGCAGTACTTC. This codes for CATSERRLTSYEQYF.